This T cell receptor beta chain was obtained from a study of patients and donors after allogeneic stem cell transplantation (dated by TCRdb to the early 2020s). This clonotype was observed at least ten times. Its antigen has not been determined. No base quality information exists; no much larger clone differs at one position. Libraries were built with RT-PCR. TCRdb records NextSeq 550 as the sequencer. The public reads were quality trimmed at Q25 with fastp and then assembled into clones with MiXCR by TCRdb, keeping productive beta chains. Entries are consolidated by CDR3 protein sequence, retaining the most common genes and DNA. This sample gives 900,000 to 1,000,000 distinct CDR3 sequences in total; roughly 18% of them show up just once. The leading ten clones occupy roughly 6% of the sample. The source material was blood, either unsorted or a sorted T cell fraction (not recorded which). The TCR comes from a human donor who was either an allogeneic HSCT recipient or a stem cell or donor lymphocyte infusion donor (not recorded which). It is not recorded whose cells these are; they may come from a transplant donor.

The CDR3 is CASSGLAGNEQYF. In nucleotide form, the sequence is TGTGCCAGCAGTGGACTAGCGGGAAACGAGCAGTACTTC. The V gene is TRBV27 and the J gene is TRBJ2-7, and 12 junctional nucleotides match TRBD2. Ends trimmed: V by 5 bases, J by 5 bases; bases unmatched to a gene: 1. Looking up the germline V gene (reference sequence) yields CDR1 MNHEY and CDR2 SMNVEV. Measured from the cysteine to the phenylalanine, the CDR3 is 13 residues long. Only CDR3 DNA remains: 39 bases, in frame from the first base.